This T cell receptor (beta chain) was captured by sequencing in a study of blood T cell repertoires in COVID-19. Study at large: From the United States, Italy and Spain came samples of acute and convalescent COVID-19. Sources were T cells, B-cell-depleted T cells, or PBMCs; the material itself was cDNA or gDNA.

As handled by the study authors: The authors estimated nucleated cell counts from reference gene primer amplification. Method: immunoSEQ multiplex PCR; TCRdb's copy keeps in-frame clones and lacks some. V and J calls and clone size are given by that table; D and trimming were obtained from the DNA. The sample includes tens of thousands of clones, approximately 90% of them seen just once. The CDR3 consists of 13 residues. The germline V gene encodes CDR1 MNHEY and CDR2 SVGAGI. Material for sequencing was peripheral blood. The source of this sequence is a man younger than 45 with active or convalescent COVID-19. This chain joins TRBV6-5 and TRBJ2-3; TRBD2 matches 7 bases. CDR3 DNA: TGTGCTAGTTATGGAGCGGGCGGGGGTACGCAGTATTTT. Translating it yields CASYGAGGGTQYF.